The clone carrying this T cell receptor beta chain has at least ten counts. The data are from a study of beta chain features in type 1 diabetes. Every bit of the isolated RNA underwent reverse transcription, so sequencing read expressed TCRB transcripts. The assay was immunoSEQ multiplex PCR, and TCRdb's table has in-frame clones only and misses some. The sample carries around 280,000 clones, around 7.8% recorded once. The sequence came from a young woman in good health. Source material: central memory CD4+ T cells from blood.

The DNA for the CDR3 is TGTGCCACAGGAGGACAGCGGAACACCGGGGAGCTGTTTTTT. This translates into CATGGQRNTGELFF. The rearrangement joins TRBV15 to TRBJ2-2, with a weak D call TRBD1 (6 bases). The CDR3 covers 14 residues. Trimming pared 9 bases from V and 1 base from J, leaving 12 bases between. Germline CDR1 and CDR2: LNHNV and YYDKDF (reference sequence).